These T cell receptor beta chains were read from a single sample in a study of STAT5B mutations in CD4+ large granular lymphocyte leukemia. Sequencing was performed with immunoSEQ multiplex PCR; in TCRdb, only in-frame clones are kept and a portion is missing. The sample lists fewer than 2,500 clones; roughly 84% were seen once. What was sequenced was PBMCs. The receptors here all came from a woman aged 70 to 79 with CD4+ T-cell large granular lymphocyte leukemia. CDR3s include the opening cysteine and the closing phenylalanine or tryptophan. The D gene is left open where the match is weak. Some rows mark clone size as missing; the rest say once, few, many or name a class of expanded clone.

J | V | D | size | DNA | CDR3
TRBJ1-1 | TRBV19 | . | . | TGTGCCAGTAGTCTCAAATTCGAGGAAGCTTTCTTT | CASSLKFEEAFF
TRBJ2-2 | TRBV11-3 | TRBD1 | . | TGTGCCAGCAGCGCGCGGACAGGGGTCGCCGGGGAGCTGTTTTTT | CASSARTGVAGELFF
TRBJ1-1 | TRBV2 | TRBD1 | . | TGTGCCAGCGCAGGAACAGGGGGCGCTGGAACTGAAGCTTTCTTT | CASAGTGGAGTEAFF
TRBJ2-1 | TRBV5-1 | TRBD2 | . | TGCGCCAGCAGCCCGCTTGTGGCGGGGGGTATCAATGAGCAGTTCTTC | CASSPLVAGGINEQFF
TRBJ1-2 | TRBV10-3 | . | . | TGTGCCATCAGTGCCGCGGGGGGCACAGGAGAGGTCTATGGCTACACCTTC | CAISAAGGTGEVYGYTF
TRBJ1-1 | TRBV5-1 | TRBD1 | once | TGCGCCAGCAGCTTGGGATGGACAGGGGGGTTGGACACTGAAGCTTTCTTT | CASSLGWTGGLDTEAFF
TRBJ2-1 | TRBV16 | TRBD2 | . | TGTGCCAGCAGCCCCCCCGCGGCTAGCGGGAACTACAATGAGCAGTTCTTC | CASSPPAASGNYNEQFF
TRBJ2-5 | TRBV19 | TRBD2 | . | TGTGCCAGTTCGGAGCGGGGGGATACTATGACCCAGTACTTC | CASSERGDTMTQYF
TRBJ1-2 | TRBV6-1 | TRBD1 | . | TGTGCCAGCAGCCTACAGGGGGGCTATGGCTACACCTTT | CASSLQGGYGYTF
TRBJ2-3 | TRBV2 | . | . | TGTGCCAGCAGTGAGGCAGGCGCTGTGGAAGATACGCAGTATTTT | CASSEAGAVEDTQYF
TRBJ1-2 | TRBV5-1 | TRBD1 | . | TGCGCCAGCAGCTTGGCCAAGGGGGCCGCTAGCTATGGCTACACCTTC | CASSLAKGAASYGYTF